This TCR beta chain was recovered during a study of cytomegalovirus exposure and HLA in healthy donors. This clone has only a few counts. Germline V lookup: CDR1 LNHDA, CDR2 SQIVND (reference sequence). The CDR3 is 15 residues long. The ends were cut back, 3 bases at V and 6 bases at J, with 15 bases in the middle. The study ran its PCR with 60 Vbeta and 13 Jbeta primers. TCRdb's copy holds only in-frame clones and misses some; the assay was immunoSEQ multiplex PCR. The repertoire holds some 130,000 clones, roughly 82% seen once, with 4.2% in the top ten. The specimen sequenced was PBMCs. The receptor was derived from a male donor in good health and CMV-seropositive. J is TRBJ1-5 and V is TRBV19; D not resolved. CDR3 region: CASSIGFGGSQPQHF. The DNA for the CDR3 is TGTGCCAGTAGTATCGGCTTCGGAGGAAGTCAGCCCCAGCATTTT.